This TCR beta chain is from a study of blood T cell repertoires in COVID-19. Living in under 30 US areas, the participants were between about 18 and 100 years of age. Exposed enrollees encountered a COVID-19 case at some point within 2 weeks before study entry. This clone was seen a handful of times. Data came from immunoSEQ multiplex PCR; TCRdb stores just in-frame clones and leaves some out. The sample shows a few hundred thousand clones, roughly 84% of them seen only once. The CDR3 is 15 residues long. Trimming took 0 bases from V and 7 from J; bases not matched to a gene: 10. Germline V gene lookup returns CDR1 SQVTM and CDR2 ANQGSEA.

Sample: PBMCs or T cells enriched from blood (not recorded which). The receptor was derived from a woman aged 50 to 60 who had been exposed to COVID-19. The chain recombines TRBV29-1 with TRBJ2-5, with 8 bases fitting TRBD2. CDR3 sequence reads: CSVEDGLAGGGTQYF. CDR3 in DNA: TGCAGCGTTGAAGATGGTCTGGCGGGGGGAGGGACCCAGTACTTC.